Sequencing of this T cell receptor (beta chain) was carried out in a study of identical twins. Study-wide results and caveats: Among monozygotic twins, out-of-frame TCR alpha sharing exceeded what models predicted.

The CDR3 length is 15 residues. Germline V gene lookup returns CDR1 SGHRS and CDR2 YFSETQ. Trimming removed 0 bases at V and 0 bases at J, with 9 bases between. This clonotype was seen at least ten times. Antigen: not known. TCRdb passed the 5' RACE reads through MiXCR, listing each CDR3 protein once. This table has fewer than 250,000 distinct CDR3 sequences, roughly a tenth appearing once. V usage is TRBV5-1 and J usage is TRBJ1-1; possible D gene TRBD1, 5 bases. Input material: memory (CD45RO+) T cells sorted from blood. The origin of this receptor is a woman under 30 in good health. CDR3 nucleotides: TGCGCCAGCAGCTTGGTTGGGGCAATGAACACTGAAGCTTTCTTT. Protein product: CASSLVGAMNTEAFF.